The next 14 T cell receptor beta chains were all read from a single sample in a study of regulatory T cells in long-lasting Graves disease. Described time point: newly diagnosed GD, antithyroid drugs for less than 3 months. The TCR library used RNA extracted from PBMCs. Both iRepertoire HTBI primers and Arm-PCR of CDR3 regions were used to build the TCR beta libraries. Using its own MiXCR run on the multiplex PCR reads, TCRdb lists one record per CDR3 protein. The sample gives about 400,000 distinct CDR3 sequences, 15% to 19% of which show up once; 22% is in the top ten. This material consisted of peripheral blood mononuclear cells (PBMCs), taken at new diagnosis, from a patient treated with antithyroid drugs. The source of these receptors is a female donor with Graves disease.

This clonotype showed up many times. This chain uses TRBV10-3 with TRBJ1-2; 7 bases map to TRBD1. The V gene end was trimmed by 10 bases and the J gene end by 7 bases; junction bases not matched to a gene: 9. The length of the CDR3 is 12 residues. CDR1 and CDR2 from the germline V gene are ENHRY and SYGVKD. CDR3 coding DNA: TGTGCCACCACAGGGGAAGTGAGTGGCTACACCTTC. It is translated as CATTGEVSGYTF.

This clonotype came up a few times. A read error is the likely source, as a far larger clone sits one nucleotide away. V and J are TRBV11-2 and TRBJ2-7; a possible D gene is TRBD2 (6 bases). The V gene's germline CDR1 is SGHAT and CDR2 FQNNGV. Trimming shortened V by 1 base and J by 11 bases, and 9 bases separated the two germline ends. The CDR3 has 11 amino acids. CDR3 coding DNA: TGTGCCAGCAGCTTAGGAAGGGAGGAGTACTTC. Protein sequence: CASSLGREEYF.

This clonotype has a count of ten or more. The V and J genes are TRBV2 and TRBJ2-1, with D hard to call. V lost 2 bases and J lost 7, with 9 bases in between. CDR3 length equals 13 residues. Germline CDR1 reads SNHLY; CDR2 reads FYNNEI. Written as DNA, the CDR3 is TGTGCCAGCAGTGAAAGAGAATTGAATGAGCAGTTCTTC. Translation gives CASSERELNEQFF.

This clonotype was seen ten or more times. The chain has TRBV28 and TRBJ2-5; 9 positions agree with TRBD2. CDR1 is MDHEN and CDR2 is SYDVKM in the germline V gene. J lost 0 bases, V lost 3 bases, and 11 bases had no gene match. The length of the CDR3 is 18 residues. This chain's CDR3 is CASSFMVAGVGYQETQYF. Written as DNA, the CDR3 is TGTGCCAGCAGTTTCATGGTAGCGGGAGTAGGTTACCAAGAGACCCAGTACTTC.

This clonotype was counted a few times. The chain joins TRBV29-1 to TRBJ1-5, with a possible D match to TRBD1 (5 bases). The CDR3 spans 13 residues. Trimming shortened V by 6 bases and J by 5 bases, and 14 bases separated the two germline ends. Per germline, CDR1 SQVTM and CDR2 ANQGSEA. The DNA of the CDR3 is TGCAGCGTCCTTTCGGGGGACGATCAGCCCCAGCATTTT. Encoded protein: CSVLSGDDQPQHF.

The sample holds a few counts of this clonotype. This sequence joins TRBV9 and TRBJ2-2; no clear D gene. The CDR3 has 14 amino acids. CDR1 is SGDLS, CDR2 YYNGEE, per germline. Trimming cost V 3 bases and J 4 bases, with 10 bases left between them. The CDR3 nucleotides are TGTGCCAGCAGCGCTATACTCTCCACCGGGGAGCTGTTTTTT. As protein: CASSAILSTGELFF.

This clonotype has at least ten counts. The junction departs from the called germline gene at one end, perhaps through a read error. The rearrangement links TRBV12-3 or TRBV12-4 to TRBJ2-1; 9 positions match TRBD1. The CDR3 is made up of 18 amino acids. The CDR3 DNA sequence: TGTGCCAGCAGTTTAGGGGAGAGAGGGACAGGGTGGTACAATGAGCAGTCCTTC. It translates to CASSLGERGTGWYNEQSF.

This clonotype was detected many times. The chain is built from TRBV19 and TRBJ1-1; D is possibly TRBD1 (6 bases). V was shortened by 5 bases and J by 0 bases, with 13 bases between the two germline ends. Germline values: CDR1 LNHDA, CDR2 SQIVND (reference sequence). There are 15 residues in the CDR3. CDR3 loop: CASSAPDRLNTEAFF. CDR3 nucleotide sequence: TGTGCCAGTAGTGCACCGGACAGACTGAACACTGAAGCTTTCTTT.

This clonotype appeared a single time. The chain carries TRBV28 and TRBJ2-3; 10 nucleotides agree with TRBD1. This CDR3 is built from 18 residues. The V gene end was trimmed by 3 bases and the J gene end by 3 bases; junction bases not matched to a gene: 12. Germline-derived CDR1 and CDR2 are MDHEN and SYDVKM. The DNA of the CDR3 is TGTGCCAGCAGTTTGCCCCCTGGGACAGGGGAAAGAACAGATACGCAGTATTTT. Residues: CASSLPPGTGERTDTQYF.

This clonotype was observed many times. This chain uses TRBV27 with TRBJ2-7; no reliable D call. V was pared by 3 bases and J by 0 bases, with 9 bases between. CDR1 is MNHEY and CDR2 is SMNVEV in the germline V gene (reference sequence). CDR3 length equals 14 residues. The CDR3: CASSFVASSYEQYF. The CDR3, as DNA: TGTGCCAGCAGTTTTGTTGCTAGCTCCTACGAGCAGTACTTC.

There are many counts of this clonotype. The chain is built from TRBV27 and TRBJ1-1; weak D call: TRBD1 (6 bases). The V gene's germline CDR1 is MNHEY and CDR2 SMNVEV (reference sequence). The CDR3 loop spans 14 amino acids. CDR3 nucleotide sequence: TGTGCGAGCCATTGGGGGGGCGGGGGCACTGAAGCTTTCTTT. Protein product: CASHWGGGGTEAFF.

In its sample, this clonotype was seen many times. This chain joins TRBV12-3 or TRBV12-4 and TRBJ2-1; D perhaps matches TRBD2 (5 bases). The V gene lost 3 bases and the J gene lost 10 bases, with 13 bases spanning the gap. The CDR3 spans 13 residues. CDR3: CASSLGPSMEQFF. CDR3 in DNA: TGTGCCAGCAGTTTGGGCCCTAGCATGGAGCAGTTCTTC.

This chain joins TRBV11-2 and TRBJ2-7; 9 bases map to TRBD2. With 5 bases clipped from V and 2 bases from J, the junction kept 7 bases outside the gene matches. Germline V CDR1 and CDR2: SGHAT, FQNNGV. CDR3 length equals 15 residues. The CDR3 protein is CASSQTSGPAYEQYF. The DNA for the CDR3 is TGTGCCAGCAGCCAGACTAGCGGACCTGCCTACGAGCAGTACTTC.

The chain is built from TRBV29-1 and TRBJ2-7; D uncertain. Per germline, CDR1 SQVTM and CDR2 ANQGSEA. CDR3 length: 13 residues. The V end lost 4 bases, the J end lost 4 bases, and 14 bases lay between the germline ends. This CDR3 reads CSVVRTTEYEQYF. CDR3 nucleotides: TGCAGCGTTGTCCGGACCACAGAGTACGAGCAGTACTTC.